This T cell receptor (beta chain) was observed in a study of blood T cell repertoires in COVID-19. This CDR3 contains 16 residues. Trimming took 1 base from V and 3 from J; bases not matched to a gene: 5. Germline V gene data show CDR1 as LNHDA and CDR2 as SQIVND (reference sequence). Here immunoSEQ multiplex PCR was the method, and the copy in TCRdb shows in-frame clones only, minus some. The sample yields about 200,000 clones, 65% to 90% seen once. Material: PBMCs or T cells enriched from blood (not recorded which). This receptor was identified in a woman in her twenties or thirties who had been exposed to COVID-19. The chain employs TRBV19 and TRBJ2-2; 7 bases are shared with TRBD2. The CDR3: CASSIVWGGDTGELFF. The CDR3 region has the DNA TGTGCCAGTAGTATAGTTTGGGGAGGGGACACCGGGGAGCTGTTTTTT.